The 21 T cell receptor beta chains presented below share a single source sample, sequenced in a study of vaccination and CD4 T cells after COVID-19. Sequencing of cultured CD4+ T cell DNA used the Oncomine TCR Beta short-read assay. MiXCR, run by TCRdb on the PCR reads, gives a single entry per CDR3 protein. The data contain 11,000 to 15,000 distinct CDR3 sequences, about 31% of them singletons. No antigen has been assigned to these receptors. This sample's treatment: approximately nine-day PBMC culture with coronavirus spike peptide pools or control peptides (ViraFEST assay). Material: cultured CD4+ T cells from blood. The receptors stem from a human donor with COVID-19.

This clonotype was seen only a few times. The rearrangement links TRBV12-3 or TRBV12-4 to TRBJ1-2; 8 positions match TRBD1. There are 14 residues in the CDR3. The trim removed 4 bases at V and 5 bases at J, leaving 6 bases unmatched. CDR3 amino acids: CASSSTGAGYGYTF. For the CDR3, the DNA is TGTGCCAGCAGTTCGACAGGGGCAGGGTATGGCTACACCTTC.

J is TRBJ2-1 and V is TRBV7-2; the D gene is possibly TRBD1 (5 bases). The CDR3 is made up of 15 amino acids. The V end was cut by 1 base, the J end by 0 bases, with 7 bases between. Germline CDR1 and CDR2: SGHTA and FQGNSA. The CDR3 DNA is TGTGCCAGCAGCTTAGACAGGAACTCCTACAATGAGCAGTTCTTC. Translation gives CASSLDRNSYNEQFF. Drawing the rest from reference TRBV7-2 and TRBJ2-1, the complete variable domain is GAGVSQSPSNKVTEKGKDVELRCDPISGHTALYWYRQSLGQGLEFLIYFQGNSAPDKSGLPSDRFSAERTGGSVSTLTIQRTQQEDSAVYLCASSLDRNSYNEQFFGPGTRLTVL.

This clonotype was picked up a small number of times. V is TRBV6-1 and J is TRBJ2-7; no clear D. CDR1 is MNHNS and CDR2 is SASEGT in the germline V gene. The CDR3 has 12 residues. The ends were cut back, 5 bases at V and 4 bases at J, with 9 bases in the middle. Written as DNA, the CDR3 is TGTGCCAGCAGTCTCTCATCATACGAGCAGTACTTC. This encodes CASSLSSYEQYF.

The J gene is TRBJ2-1, the V gene TRBV6-1; D gene uncertain. The V end was cut by 6 bases, the J end by 7 bases, with 10 bases between. CDR3 length: 12 amino acids. Germline V lookup: CDR1 MNHNS, CDR2 SASEGT. CDR3 in amino acids: CASSRGSNEQFF. The CDR3 DNA reads as TGTGCCAGCAGCCGAGGCAGTAATGAGCAGTTCTTC.

V is TRBV28 and J is TRBJ1-3; D gene unclear. This CDR3 spans 14 amino acids. V was pared by 8 bases and J by 4 bases, with 15 bases between. Germline V gene data show CDR1 as MDHEN and CDR2 as SYDVKM. The CDR3 DNA reads as TGTGCCAGCCTTCCGTCGGGGTGGGGAAACACCATATATTTT. Translating gives CASLPSGWGNTIYF.

The chain links TRBV7-3 to TRBJ2-3, with 7 bases fitting TRBD1. J gave up 5 bases and V 4 bases, and 6 bases lay outside the gene matches. Germline-derived CDR1 and CDR2 are SGHTA and FQGTGA. The CDR3 totals 14 residues. The CDR3 is CASSSYNRGDTQYF. CDR3 DNA sequence: TGTGCCAGCAGCTCATATAACAGGGGAGATACGCAGTATTTT.

This clonotype was detected a few times. J is TRBJ1-1 and V is TRBV19; TRBD1 agrees at 10 bases. CDR1 is LNHDA, CDR2 SQIVND, per germline (reference sequence). V lost 6 bases, J lost 5 bases, and 3 bases stayed unmatched. CDR3 length: 13 amino acids. The CDR3 coding sequence is TGTGCCAGTAGCCGGACAGGGGGAACTGAAGCTTTCTTT. It translates to CASSRTGGTEAFF.

This clonotype occurred once. The DNA is left out, because the CDR3 cannot be placed on it with certainty; the CDR3 is given as TCRdb lists it. The V and J genes are TRBV7-9 and TRBJ2-5. The CDR3 spans 24 amino acids, including both terminal residues. Germline assignment: CDR1 SEHNR and CDR2 FQNEAQ (reference sequence). CDR3 protein: CASTNQTSMYLCASTTPRLETQYF.

The rearrangement uses TRBV5-4 and TRBJ2-5; a weak D match, TRBD1 (6 bases). Germline V gives CDR1 SGHNT, CDR2 YYREEE (reference sequence). V lost 1 base and J 5 bases, leaving 9 bases between the germline ends. CDR3 length equals 13 residues. The CDR3 DNA follows: TGTGCCAGCAGCTTGTGGGGGCGCGAGACCCAGTACTTC. Residues: CASSLWGRETQYF.

This sequence joins TRBV5-5 and TRBJ1-5; D unresolved. The germline V and J ends were trimmed by 3 bases and 7 bases, with 14 bases remaining between them. The CDR3 contains 14 residues. Per the germline V gene, CDR1 is SGHKS and CDR2 is YYEKEE (reference sequence). CDR3: CASSSFQEGQPQHF. CDR3 DNA sequence: TGTGCCAGCAGCTCTTTTCAAGAAGGCCAGCCCCAGCATTTT.

J is TRBJ1-2 and V is TRBV12-3 or TRBV12-4, with D maybe TRBD1 (5 bases). Trimming removed 0 bases at V and 1 base at J, with 12 bases between. This CDR3 is 16 amino acids long. The CDR3 here is CASSLAGAALNYGYTF. The CDR3 bases are TGTGCCAGCAGTTTAGCCGGGGCCGCCCTTAACTATGGCTACACCTTC.

The chain recombines TRBV27 with TRBJ2-2, with D tentatively TRBD2 (5 bases). This CDR3 has 16 residues. The V and J ends lost 0 bases and 3 bases respectively, with 11 bases between them. Germline CDR1 and CDR2: MNHEY and SMNVEV (reference sequence). The CDR3 DNA follows: TGTGCCAGCAGTTTATCGAGGAGGAGAGACACCGGGGAGCTGTTTTTT. Translation: CASSLSRRRDTGELFF.

This clonotype appeared a few times. The chain joins TRBV30 to TRBJ1-4; D is ambiguous. V was clipped by 2 bases and J by 4 bases, with 8 bases between them. This CDR3 spans 13 amino acids. Germline V gene sequence: CDR1 GTSNPN, CDR2 SVGIG (reference sequence). Here the CDR3 DNA reads TGTGCCTGGAGTACTGGGAATAATGAAAAACTGTTTTTT. Residues: CAWSTGNNEKLFF.

The rearrangement joins TRBV11-3 to TRBJ2-2, with D tentatively TRBD2 (6 bases). Germline assignment: CDR1 SGHNT and CDR2 YENEEA. V dropped 7 bases and J dropped 7 bases, with 19 bases sitting between them. The CDR3 has 15 residues. CDR3 in DNA: TGTGCCAGCACTCGTGGGGAGGTTGGGGTCGGGGAGCTGTTTTTT. As protein: CASTRGEVGVGELFF.

This clonotype was seen a few times. This CDR3 is CASSPSRGGPDTQYF. CDR3 DNA: TGTGCCAGCAGCCCCTCGCGGGGGGGCCCCGATACGCAGTATTTT. V usage is TRBV6-1 and J usage is TRBJ2-3; 9 nucleotides agree with TRBD2. The CDR3 is 15 amino acids. The J segment lost 6 bases and the V segment lost 6 bases, leaving 10 bases of the junction unmatched. Germline V gene lookup returns CDR1 MNHNS and CDR2 SASEGT.

Concerning this clonotype itself: The missing conserved phenylalanine or tryptophan at the end of this CDR3 makes a read error likely. The chain has TRBV15 and TRBJ1-2, with D uncertain. V shed 4 bases and J shed 10 bases, with 13 bases lying between them. The CDR3 runs 12 residues. Germline V gene lookup returns CDR1 LNHNV and CDR2 YYDKDF (reference sequence). For the CDR3, the DNA is TGTGCCACCAGCATGGAGAGGGTACACTACACCTCC. Its protein product is CATSMERVHYTS.

The rearrangement joins TRBV7-2 to TRBJ2-7; 9 bases match TRBD2. V dropped 1 base and J dropped 4; count of bases not matched to a gene: 5. Germline CDR1 is SGHTA and CDR2 is FQGNSA. The CDR3 totals 15 residues. Here the CDR3 reads CASSLVPSGEYEQYF. The CDR3 DNA is TGTGCCAGCAGCTTAGTTCCTAGCGGGGAGTACGAGCAGTACTTC.

This clonotype was detected a few times. The chain has TRBV7-2 and TRBJ2-2; D is perhaps TRBD1 or TRBD2 (5 bases each). From germline, CDR1 is SGHTA and CDR2 FQGNSA. The V end was cut by 5 bases, the J end by 2 bases, with 18 bases between. The CDR3 has 17 residues. This chain's CDR3 is CASSTGPSGLNTGELFF. The CDR3 DNA is TGTGCCAGCAGCACTGGTCCTTCGGGGCTCAACACCGGGGAGCTGTTTTTT.

V gene TRBV20-1 combines with J gene TRBJ2-5; 9 nucleotides line up with TRBD1. After removal of 1 base from V and 4 bases from J, the junction contained 1 base not matched to a gene. CDR1 is DFQATT, CDR2 SNEGSKA, per germline (reference sequence). The CDR3 has 13 amino acids. The CDR3 region is CSARGQGVETQYF. In DNA, the CDR3 is TGCAGTGCTAGAGGACAGGGGGTAGAGACCCAGTACTTC.

The genes are TRBV6-5 and TRBJ2-3; 11 nucleotides line up with TRBD2. Germline loops: CDR1 MNHEY, CDR2 SVGAGI. V was clipped by 4 bases and J by 6 bases; unmatched bases: 6. The CDR3 is 15 amino acids. The CDR3 spells CASSLTSGVEDTQYF. In nucleotides, the CDR3 is TGTGCCAGCAGTTTGACTAGCGGGGTGGAGGATACGCAGTATTTT.

This clonotype was detected a few times. The chain uses TRBV20-1 and TRBJ1-3, with D possibly TRBD1 on 6 matching bases. The CDR3 is 14 residues long. Germline assignment: CDR1 DFQATT and CDR2 SNEGSKA (reference sequence). Trimming stripped 3 bases from V and 2 bases from J, with 11 bases between. The CDR3 nucleotides are TGCAGTGCTAGCCCCAACAGGGCTGGAAACACCATATATTTT. Its protein product is CSASPNRAGNTIYF.